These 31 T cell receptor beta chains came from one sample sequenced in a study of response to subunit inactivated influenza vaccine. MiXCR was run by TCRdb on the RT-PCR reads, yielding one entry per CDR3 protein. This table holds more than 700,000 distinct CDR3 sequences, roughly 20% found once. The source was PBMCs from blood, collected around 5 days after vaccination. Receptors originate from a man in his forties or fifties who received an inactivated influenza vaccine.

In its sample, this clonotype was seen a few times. The CDR3 loop reads CASSLRGVLNTQYF. The CDR3 DNA sequence: TGTGCCAGCAGCTTAAGGGGAGTTCTAAATACGCAGTATTTT. The chain combines TRBV7-2 with TRBJ2-3, with D perhaps given as TRBD1 or TRBD2 (5 bases each). V was pared by 2 bases and J by 7 bases, with 13 bases between. The CDR3 loop spans 14 amino acids. Germline CDR1 reads SGHTA; CDR2 reads FQGNSA.

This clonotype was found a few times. The CDR3 DNA reads TGTGCCACCAGCACCTCGCCGGGACTGCTCACAGATACGCAGTATTTT. Translated: CATSTSPGLLTDTQYF. This chain uses TRBV15 with TRBJ2-3; D possibly corresponds to TRBD2 (6 bases). Trimming removed 4 bases from V and 2 bases from J, with 16 bases in between. The CDR3 consists of 16 residues. Germline V gives CDR1 LNHNV, CDR2 YYDKDF (reference sequence).

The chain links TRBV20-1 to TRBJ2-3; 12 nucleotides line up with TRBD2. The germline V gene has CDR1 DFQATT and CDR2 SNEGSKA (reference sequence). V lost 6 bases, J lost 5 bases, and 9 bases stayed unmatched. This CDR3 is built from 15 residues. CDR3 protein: CSAKTSGGFVDTQYF. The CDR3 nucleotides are TGCAGTGCAAAAACTAGCGGGGGGTTTGTAGATACGCAGTATTTT.

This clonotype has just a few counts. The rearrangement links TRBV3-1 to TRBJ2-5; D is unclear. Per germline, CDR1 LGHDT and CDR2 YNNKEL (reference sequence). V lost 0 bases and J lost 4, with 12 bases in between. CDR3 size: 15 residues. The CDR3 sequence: CASSQDGFSGETQYF. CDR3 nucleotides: TGTGCCAGCAGCCAAGATGGGTTCAGTGGAGAGACCCAGTACTTC.

CDR3 protein: CASSLIPGGAGELFF. CDR3 coding DNA: TGTGCCAGCAGCTTAATCCCGGGGGGGGCCGGGGAGCTGTTTTTT. The rearrangement uses TRBV11-2 and TRBJ2-2; TRBD2 matches at 8 bases. Per the germline V gene, CDR1 is SGHAT and CDR2 is FQNNGV. The CDR3 is made up of 15 amino acids. The V and J ends lost 2 bases and 6 bases, in that order; junction bases with no gene match: 5.

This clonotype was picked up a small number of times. The CDR3 region is CSARDRTSGTNTGELFF. DNA of the CDR3: TGCAGTGCTAGAGATCGCACTAGCGGGACGAACACCGGGGAGCTGTTTTTT. The genes are TRBV20-1 and TRBJ2-2; 10 positions agree with TRBD2. CDR1 is DFQATT, CDR2 SNEGSKA, per germline (reference sequence). This CDR3 has 17 residues. Trimming removed 0 bases from V and 0 bases from J; junction bases left unmatched: 4.

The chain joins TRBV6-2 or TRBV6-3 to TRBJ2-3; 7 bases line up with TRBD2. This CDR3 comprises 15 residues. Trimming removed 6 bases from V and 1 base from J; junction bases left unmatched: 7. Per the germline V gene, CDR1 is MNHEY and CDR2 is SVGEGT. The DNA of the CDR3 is TGTGCCAGCAGCCCCGGGACTACCCGCACAGATACGCAGTATTTT. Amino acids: CASSPGTTRTDTQYF.

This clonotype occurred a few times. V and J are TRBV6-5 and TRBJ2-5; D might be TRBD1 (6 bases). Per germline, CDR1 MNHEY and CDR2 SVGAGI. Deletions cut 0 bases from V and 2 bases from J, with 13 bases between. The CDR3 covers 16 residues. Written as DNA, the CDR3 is TGTGCCAGCAGTTACTCTGGCACTAGGGGGCAAGAGACCCAGTACTTC. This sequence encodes CASSYSGTRGQETQYF.

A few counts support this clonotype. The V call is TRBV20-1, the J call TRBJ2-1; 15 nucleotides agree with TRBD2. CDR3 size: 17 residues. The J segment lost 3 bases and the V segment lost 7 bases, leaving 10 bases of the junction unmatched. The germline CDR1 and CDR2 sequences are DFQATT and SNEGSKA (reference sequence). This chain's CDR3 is CSVAGLAGGVSYNEQFF. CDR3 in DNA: TGCAGTGTGGCGGGACTAGCGGGAGGTGTTAGCTACAATGAGCAGTTCTTC.

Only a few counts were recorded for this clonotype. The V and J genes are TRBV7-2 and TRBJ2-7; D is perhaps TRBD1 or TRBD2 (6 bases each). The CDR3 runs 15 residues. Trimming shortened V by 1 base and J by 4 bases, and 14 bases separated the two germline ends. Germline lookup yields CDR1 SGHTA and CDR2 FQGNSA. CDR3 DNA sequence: TGTGCCAGCAGCTTAGGCCGGGGGACACCATACGAGCAGTACTTC. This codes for CASSLGRGTPYEQYF.

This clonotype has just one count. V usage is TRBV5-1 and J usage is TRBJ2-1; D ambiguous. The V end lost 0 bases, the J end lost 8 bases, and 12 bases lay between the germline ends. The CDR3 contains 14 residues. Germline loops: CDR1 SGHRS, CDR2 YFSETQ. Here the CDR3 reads CASSLAPAKHEQFF. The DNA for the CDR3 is TGCGCCAGCAGCTTGGCCCCAGCAAAGCATGAGCAGTTCTTC.

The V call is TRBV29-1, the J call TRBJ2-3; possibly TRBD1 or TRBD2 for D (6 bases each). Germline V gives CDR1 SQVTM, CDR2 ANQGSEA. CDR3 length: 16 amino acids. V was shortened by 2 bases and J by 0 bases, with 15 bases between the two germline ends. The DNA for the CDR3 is TGCAGCGTTGAAAAGGTGGGGGGCGTGAGCACAGATACGCAGTATTTT. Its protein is CSVEKVGGVSTDTQYF.

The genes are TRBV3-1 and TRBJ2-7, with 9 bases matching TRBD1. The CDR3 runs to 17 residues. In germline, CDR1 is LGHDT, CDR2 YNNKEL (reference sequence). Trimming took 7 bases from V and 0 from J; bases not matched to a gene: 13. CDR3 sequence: CASTQDLGTGNSYEQYF. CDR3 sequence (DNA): TGTGCCAGCACGCAAGATTTGGGGACAGGGAACTCCTACGAGCAGTACTTC.

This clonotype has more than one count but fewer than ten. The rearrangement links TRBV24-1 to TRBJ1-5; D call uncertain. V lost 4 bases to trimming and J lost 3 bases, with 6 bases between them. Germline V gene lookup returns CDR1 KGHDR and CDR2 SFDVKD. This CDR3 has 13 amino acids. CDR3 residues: CATSEDTNQPQHF. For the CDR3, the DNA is TGTGCCACCAGTGAAGACACCAATCAGCCCCAGCATTTT.

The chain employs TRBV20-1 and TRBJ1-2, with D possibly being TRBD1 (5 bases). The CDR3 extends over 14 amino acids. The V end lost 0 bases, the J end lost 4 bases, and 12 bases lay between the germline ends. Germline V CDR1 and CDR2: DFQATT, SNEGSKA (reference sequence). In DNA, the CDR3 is TGCAGTGCTAGAGATGGGCAGGGAGCCTATGGCTACACCTTC. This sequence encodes CSARDGQGAYGYTF.

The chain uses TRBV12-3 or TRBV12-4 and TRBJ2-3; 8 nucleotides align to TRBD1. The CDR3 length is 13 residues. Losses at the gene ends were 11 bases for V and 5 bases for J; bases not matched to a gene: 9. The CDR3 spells CAGRRTGRDTQYF. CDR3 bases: TGTGCCGGGAGACGGACAGGGAGAGATACGCAGTATTTT.

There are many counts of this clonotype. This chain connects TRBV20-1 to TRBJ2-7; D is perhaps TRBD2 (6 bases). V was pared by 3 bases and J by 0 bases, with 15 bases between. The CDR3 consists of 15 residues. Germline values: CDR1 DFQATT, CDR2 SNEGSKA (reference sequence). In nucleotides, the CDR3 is TGCAGTGCTAGTTCCGGTAGCGGAAACTCCTACGAGCAGTACTTC. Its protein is CSASSGSGNSYEQYF.

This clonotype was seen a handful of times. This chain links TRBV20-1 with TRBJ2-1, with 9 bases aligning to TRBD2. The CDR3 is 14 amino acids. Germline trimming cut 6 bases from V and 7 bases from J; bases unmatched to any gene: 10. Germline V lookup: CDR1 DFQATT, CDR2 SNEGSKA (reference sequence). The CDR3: CSAPVAGGWNEQFF. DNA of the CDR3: TGCAGTGCACCGGTTGCGGGGGGGTGGAATGAGCAGTTCTTC.

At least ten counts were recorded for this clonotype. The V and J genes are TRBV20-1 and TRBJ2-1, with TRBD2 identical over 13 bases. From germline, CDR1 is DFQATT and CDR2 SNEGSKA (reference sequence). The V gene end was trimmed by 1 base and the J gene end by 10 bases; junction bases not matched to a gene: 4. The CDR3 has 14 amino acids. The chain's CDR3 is CSARGTSGSIEQFF. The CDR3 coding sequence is TGCAGTGCTAGAGGGACTAGCGGGAGTATCGAGCAGTTCTTC.

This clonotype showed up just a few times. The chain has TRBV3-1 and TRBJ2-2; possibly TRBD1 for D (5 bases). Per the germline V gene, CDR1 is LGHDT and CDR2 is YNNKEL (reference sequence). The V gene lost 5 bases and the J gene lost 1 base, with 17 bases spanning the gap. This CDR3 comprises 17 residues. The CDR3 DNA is TGTGCCAGCAGCTCAAAGCAGGGTTTGGTGAACACCGGGGAGCTGTTTTTT. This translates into CASSSKQGLVNTGELFF.

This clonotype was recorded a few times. CDR3 sequence: CASRIGLYNEQFF. In DNA form, the CDR3 reads TGTGCCAGCAGAATCGGACTTTACAATGAGCAGTTCTTC. J is TRBJ2-1 and V is TRBV12-3 or TRBV12-4, with D perhaps TRBD2 (5 bases). The CDR3 spans 13 residues. V dropped 6 bases and J dropped 4 bases, with 10 bases sitting between them.

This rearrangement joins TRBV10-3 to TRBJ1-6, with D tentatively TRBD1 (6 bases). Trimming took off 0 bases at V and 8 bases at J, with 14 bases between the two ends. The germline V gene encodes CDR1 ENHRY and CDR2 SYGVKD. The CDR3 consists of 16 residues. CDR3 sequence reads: CAISESLQGIYSPLHF. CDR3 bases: TGTGCCATCAGTGAGTCGTTGCAGGGGATTTATTCACCCCTCCACTTT.

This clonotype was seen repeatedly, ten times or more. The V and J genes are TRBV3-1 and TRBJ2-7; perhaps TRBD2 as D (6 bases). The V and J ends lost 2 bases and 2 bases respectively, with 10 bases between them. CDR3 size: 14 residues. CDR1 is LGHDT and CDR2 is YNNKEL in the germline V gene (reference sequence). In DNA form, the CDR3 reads TGTGCCAGCAGCCAACATAGCGGAACCTACGAGCAGTACTTC. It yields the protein CASSQHSGTYEQYF.

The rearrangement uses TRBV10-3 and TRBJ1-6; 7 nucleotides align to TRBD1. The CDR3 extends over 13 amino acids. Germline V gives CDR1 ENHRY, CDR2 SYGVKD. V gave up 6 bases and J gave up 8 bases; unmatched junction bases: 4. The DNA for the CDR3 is TGTGCCATCAGGGCCGACAGGGATTCACCCCTCCACTTT. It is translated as CAIRADRDSPLHF.

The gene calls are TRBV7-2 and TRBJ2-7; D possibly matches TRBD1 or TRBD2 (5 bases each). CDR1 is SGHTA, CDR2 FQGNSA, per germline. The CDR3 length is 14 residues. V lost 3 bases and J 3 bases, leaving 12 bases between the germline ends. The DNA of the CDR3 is TGTGCCAGCAGCTTTTTCGGGACGCACTACGAGCAGTACTTC. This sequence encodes CASSFFGTHYEQYF. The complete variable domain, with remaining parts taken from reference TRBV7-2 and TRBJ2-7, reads GAGVSQSPSNKVTEKGKDVELRCDPISGHTALYWYRQSLGQGLEFLIYFQGNSAPDKSGLPSDRFSAERTGGSVSTLTIQRTQQEDSAVYLCASSFFGTHYEQYFGPGTRLTVT.

Written as DNA, the CDR3 is TGCGCCAGCAGCCAACTCGGGGTAAACTACGAGCAGTACTTC. This translates into CASSQLGVNYEQYF. The gene calls are TRBV4-1 and TRBJ2-7, with D tentatively TRBD2 (5 bases). Germline CDR1 reads MGHRA; CDR2 reads YSYEKL. V shed 2 bases and J shed 3 bases, with 11 bases lying between them. The CDR3 is made up of 14 amino acids.

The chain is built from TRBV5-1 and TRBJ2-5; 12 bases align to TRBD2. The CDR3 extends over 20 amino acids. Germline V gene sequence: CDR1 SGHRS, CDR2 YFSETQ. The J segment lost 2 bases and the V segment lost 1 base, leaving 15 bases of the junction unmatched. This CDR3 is CASSLWGPGLAGVTQETQYF. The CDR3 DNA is TGCGCCAGCAGCTTGTGGGGACCGGGACTAGCGGGCGTGACACAAGAGACCCAGTACTTC.

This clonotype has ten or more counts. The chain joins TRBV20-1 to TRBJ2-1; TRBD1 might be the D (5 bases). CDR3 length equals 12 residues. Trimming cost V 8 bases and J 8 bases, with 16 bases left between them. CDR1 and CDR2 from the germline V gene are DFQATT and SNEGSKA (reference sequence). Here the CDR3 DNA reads TGCAGTCCGACAGCCTCAAGCGATGAGCAGTTCTTC. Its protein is CSPTASSDEQFF.

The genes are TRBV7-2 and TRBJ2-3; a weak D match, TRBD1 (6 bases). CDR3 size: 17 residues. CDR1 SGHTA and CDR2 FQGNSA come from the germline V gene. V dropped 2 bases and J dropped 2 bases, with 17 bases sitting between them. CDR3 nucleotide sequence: TGTGCCAGCAGCTTACGATACCAGGGGCCCGCCACAGATACGCAGTATTTT. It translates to CASSLRYQGPATDTQYF.

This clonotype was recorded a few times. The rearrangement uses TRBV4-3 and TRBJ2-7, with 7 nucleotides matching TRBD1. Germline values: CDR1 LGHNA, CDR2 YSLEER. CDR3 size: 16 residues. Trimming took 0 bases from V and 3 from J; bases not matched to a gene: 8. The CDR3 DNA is TGCGCCAGCAGCCAAGATTGGTCGACAGGGTACTACGAGCAGTACTTC. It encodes CASSQDWSTGYYEQYF.

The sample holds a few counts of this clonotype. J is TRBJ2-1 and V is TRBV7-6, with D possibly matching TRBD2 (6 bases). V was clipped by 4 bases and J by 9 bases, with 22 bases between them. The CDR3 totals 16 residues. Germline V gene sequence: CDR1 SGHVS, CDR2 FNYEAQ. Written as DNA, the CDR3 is TGTGCCAGCAGCTCCGATCGTCGGGAGTTAGGGGTTGAGCAGTTCTTC. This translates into CASSSDRRELGVEQFF.